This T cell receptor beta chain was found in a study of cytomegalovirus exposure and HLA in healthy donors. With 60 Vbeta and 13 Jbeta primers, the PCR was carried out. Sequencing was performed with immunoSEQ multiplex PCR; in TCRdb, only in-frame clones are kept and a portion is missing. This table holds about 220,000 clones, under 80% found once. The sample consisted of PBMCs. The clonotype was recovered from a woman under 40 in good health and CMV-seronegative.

CDR3 nucleotide sequence: TGTGCCAGTAGTATTCTGGGGGCCCACGAGCAGTACTTC. It encodes CASSILGAHEQYF. V is TRBV19 and J is TRBJ2-7, with a weak D call TRBD1 (6 bases). This CDR3 has 13 amino acids. Germline CDR1 LNHDA, CDR2 SQIVND (reference sequence). V was shortened by 3 bases and J by 5 bases, with 11 bases between the two germline ends.